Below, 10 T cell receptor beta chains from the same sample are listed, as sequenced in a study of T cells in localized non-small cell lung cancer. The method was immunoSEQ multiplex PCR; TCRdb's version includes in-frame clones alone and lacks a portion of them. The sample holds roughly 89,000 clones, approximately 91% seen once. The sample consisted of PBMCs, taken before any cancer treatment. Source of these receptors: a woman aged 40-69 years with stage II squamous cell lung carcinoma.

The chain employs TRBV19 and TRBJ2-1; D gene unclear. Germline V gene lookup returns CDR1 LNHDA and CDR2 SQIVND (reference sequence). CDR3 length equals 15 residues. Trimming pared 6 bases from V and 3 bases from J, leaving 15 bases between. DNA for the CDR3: TGTGCCAGTAGCCCGCGAAGCGTTGGCTACAATGAGCAGTTCTTC. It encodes CASSPRSVGYNEQFF.

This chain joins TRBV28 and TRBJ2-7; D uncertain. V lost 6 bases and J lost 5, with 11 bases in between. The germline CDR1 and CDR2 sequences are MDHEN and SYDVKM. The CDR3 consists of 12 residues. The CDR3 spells CASSSRRDEQYF. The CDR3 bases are TGTGCCAGCAGCTCCCGACGTGACGAGCAGTACTTC.

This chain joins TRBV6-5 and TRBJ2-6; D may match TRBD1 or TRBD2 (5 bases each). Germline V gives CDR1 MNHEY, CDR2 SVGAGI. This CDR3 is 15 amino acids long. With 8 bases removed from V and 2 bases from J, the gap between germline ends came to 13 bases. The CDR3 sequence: CASRRGDPGANVLTF. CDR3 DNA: TGTGCCAGCCGGCGAGGGGACCCTGGGGCCAACGTCCTGACTTTC.

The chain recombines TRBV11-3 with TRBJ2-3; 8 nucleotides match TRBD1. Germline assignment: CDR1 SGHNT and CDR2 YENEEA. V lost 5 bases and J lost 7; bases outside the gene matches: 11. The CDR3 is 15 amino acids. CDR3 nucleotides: TGTGCCAGCAGCCTCGGACAGGGAGTAGGAAATACGCAGTATTTT. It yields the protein CASSLGQGVGNTQYF.

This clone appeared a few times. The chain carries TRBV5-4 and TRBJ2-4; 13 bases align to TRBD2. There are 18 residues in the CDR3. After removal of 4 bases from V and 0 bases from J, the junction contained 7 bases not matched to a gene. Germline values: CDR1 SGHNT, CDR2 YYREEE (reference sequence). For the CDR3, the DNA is TGTGCCAGCAGCATAGGGACTAGCGGGATGGGAGCCAAAAACATTCAGTACTTC. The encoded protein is CASSIGTSGMGAKNIQYF.

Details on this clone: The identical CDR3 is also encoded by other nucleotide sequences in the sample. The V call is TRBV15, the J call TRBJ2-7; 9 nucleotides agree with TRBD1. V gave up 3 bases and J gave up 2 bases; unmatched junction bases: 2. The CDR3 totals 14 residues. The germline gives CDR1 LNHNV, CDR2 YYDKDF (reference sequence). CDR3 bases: TGTGCCACCAGCAGCGGGACAGGGACCTACGAGCAGTACTTC. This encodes CATSSGTGTYEQYF.

CDR3 bases: TGTGCCAGTAGCCAGGGAAGGGGAACTGAAGCTTTCTTT. It codes for CASSQGRGTEAFF. The chain joins TRBV19 to TRBJ1-1; possible D gene TRBD1, 5 bases. The CDR3 has 13 residues. Germline CDR1 and CDR2: LNHDA and SQIVND (reference sequence). Trimming cost V 6 bases and J 5 bases, with 13 bases left between them. Using reference TRBV19 and TRBJ1-1 for the parts outside the CDR3, the full variable domain is DGGITQSPKYLFRKEGQNVTLSCEQNLNHDAMYWYRQDPGQGLRLIYYSQIVNDFQKGDIAEGYSVSREKKESFPLTVTSAQKNPTAFYLCASSQGRGTEAFFGQGTRLTVV.

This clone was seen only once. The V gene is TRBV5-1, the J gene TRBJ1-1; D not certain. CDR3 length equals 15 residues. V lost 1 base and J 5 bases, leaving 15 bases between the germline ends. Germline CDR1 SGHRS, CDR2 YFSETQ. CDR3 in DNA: TGCGCCAGCAGCTTGCATGGCCGGACTCTGACTGAAGCTTTCTTT. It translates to CASSLHGRTLTEAFF.

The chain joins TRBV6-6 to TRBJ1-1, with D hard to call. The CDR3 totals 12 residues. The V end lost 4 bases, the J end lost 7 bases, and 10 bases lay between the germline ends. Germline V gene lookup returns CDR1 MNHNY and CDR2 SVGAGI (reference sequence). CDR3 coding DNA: TGTGCCAGCAGTTTAGGGTTGGGTGAAGCTTTCTTT. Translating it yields CASSLGLGEAFF.

CDR3 loop: CATFGGREETQYF. In DNA, the CDR3 is TGTGCCACCTTCGGGGGTAGGGAAGAGACCCAGTACTTC. This chain links TRBV10-3 with TRBJ2-5, with D maybe TRBD2 (6 bases). Trimming pared 10 bases from V and 3 bases from J, leaving 15 bases between. This CDR3 has 13 residues. Germline CDR1 and CDR2: ENHRY and SYGVKD.